Listed below are T cell receptor beta chains from one sample, sequenced in a study of blood T cells in healthy people across ages. TCRdb reprocessed the 5' RACE reads with MiXCR, giving one entry per CDR3 protein. This table has approximately 850,000 distinct CDR3 sequences, approximately 48% appearing once. Source material: blood. The receptors derive from a man between 60 and 75 years old in good health. CDR3s leave out the opening cysteine and the closing phenylalanine or tryptophan.

J gene: TRBJ1-2; V gene: TRBV6-2/TRBV6-3; CDR3 protein: ASSYSGVYGYT
J gene: TRBJ2-3; V gene: TRBV7-2; CDR3 protein: ASSGRIGGDTQY
J gene: TRBJ2-5; V gene: TRBV5-1; CDR3 protein: ASRRREETQY
J gene: NA; V gene: TRBV20-1; CDR3 protein: SASSGYRGGHEQY
J gene: TRBJ1-2; V gene: TRBV6-5; CDR3 protein: ASSYGATPNYGYT
J gene: TRBJ2-5; V gene: TRBV12-3/TRBV12-4; CDR3 protein: ASSSRLHAETQY
J gene: TRBJ2-5; V gene: TRBV3-1; CDR3 protein: ASRSGMETQY
J gene: TRBJ2-3; V gene: TRBV3-1; CDR3 protein: ASSQEISAGGLETQY
J gene: NA; V gene: TRBV2; CDR3 protein: ASSDSVGEQY
J gene: NA; V gene: TRBV20-1; CDR3 protein: SASPWGAEQY
J gene: TRBJ2-1; V gene: TRBV7-6; CDR3 protein: ASSLLSVVGSGGCNEQF
J gene: TRBJ2-5; V gene: TRBV10-2; CDR3 protein: ASTGQVETQY
J gene: TRBJ1-1; V gene: TRBV5-5; CDR3 protein: ASSLGQVGATEAF
J gene: TRBJ2-2; V gene: TRBV5-1; CDR3 protein: ASSYTGEYTGELF
J gene: TRBJ2-3; V gene: TRBV7-2; CDR3 protein: ASSSWGYTDTQY
J gene: TRBJ1-2; V gene: TRBV3-1; CDR3 protein: ASSPDGSTYYGYT
J gene: TRBJ1-1; V gene: TRBV6-5; CDR3 protein: ASSTRLTRAF
J gene: TRBJ2-1; V gene: TRBV28; CDR3 protein: ASSLARVDNEQF
J gene: TRBJ1-1; V gene: TRBV5-1; CDR3 protein: ASSETQGNTEAF
J gene: TRBJ2-7; V gene: TRBV10-3; CDR3 protein: AIRAGTGSYEQY
J gene: TRBJ1-1; V gene: TRBV7-2; CDR3 protein: ASSLLWGGEAF
J gene: TRBJ1-2; V gene: TRBV20-1; CDR3 protein: SARAPGQPYYGYT
J gene: TRBJ2-2; V gene: TRBV10-3; CDR3 protein: AISESGLNTGELF
J gene: TRBJ2-2; V gene: TRBV4-3; CDR3 protein: ASSQDVVASGGLPGELF
J gene: TRBJ2-1; V gene: TRBV12-3/TRBV12-4; CDR3 protein: ASSWTSGGSYNEQF
J gene: TRBJ2-3; V gene: TRBV20-1; CDR3 protein: SASGTTIGAQY
J gene: TRBJ2-3; V gene: TRBV28; CDR3 protein: ASSSTSGTGYEHIPDTQY
J gene: TRBJ2-1; V gene: TRBV24-1; CDR3 protein: ATSAPRPSEQF
J gene: TRBJ2-3; V gene: TRBV9; CDR3 protein: ASSAGGRGTDTQY
J gene: TRBJ1-6; V gene: TRBV6-6; CDR3 protein: ASSQIGGRANSPLH